These T cell receptor beta chains were read from a single sample in a study of blood T cell repertoires in COVID-19. TCRdb's table, derived via immunoSEQ multiplex PCR, lists solely in-frame clones and lacks some. The sample holds hundreds of thousands of clones, about 87% seen once. Sample: PBMCs or T cells enriched from blood (not recorded which). Source of these receptors: a woman in her forties or fifties who had recovered from COVID-19. The CDR3 runs from the conserved cysteine through the conserved F or W. D genes are given only for firm matches. The size field is filled for only some rows; it gives once, few, many or a size class.

V gene,D gene,CDR3 length,clone size,J gene,CDR3 DNA,CDR3 protein
TRBV5-5,TRBD1,15,NA,TRBJ2-3,TGTGCCAGCAGCCCCGGACAGGGGCTGGGTGGTACGCAGTATTTT,CASSPGQGLGGTQYF
TRBV9,TRBD1,18,NA,TRBJ1-1,TGTGCCAGCAGCGTAATCCGGGACAGGGGACACATGAACACTGAAGCTTTCTTT,CASSVIRDRGHMNTEAFF
TRBV10-3,TRBD2,16,NA,TRBJ2-1,TGTGCCTTCGGGACTAGCGCTCTTCGTTCCTACAATGAGCAGTTCTTC,CAFGTSALRSYNEQFF
TRBV28,NA,12,NA,TRBJ1-6,TGTGCCAGCAGTTTAGAGGATTCACCCCTCCACTTT,CASSLEDSPLHF
TRBV11-1,NA,13,NA,TRBJ1-1,TGTGCCAGCAGGCACCGGGACACAACTGAAGCTTTCTTT,CASRHRDTTEAFF
TRBV19,NA,13,once,TRBJ1-1,TGTGCCAGTAGTATGTTAGTGAACACTGAAGCTTTCTTT,CASSMLVNTEAFF
TRBV7-8,TRBD2,17,NA,TRBJ2-7,TGTGCCAGCAGCGTAGGCACTAGCGGACTCAGAGCTTTCGAGCAGTACTTC,CASSVGTSGLRAFEQYF
TRBV4-1,TRBD1,19,NA,TRBJ1-6,TGCGCCAGCAGCCAGGATAGGACAGGGGGTACGGTCGGGAATTCACCCCTCCACTTT,CASSQDRTGGTVGNSPLHF
TRBV6-5,NA,15,few,TRBJ1-2,TGTGCCAGCAGTTCGATATGGACAGAAGGCTATGGCTACACCTTC,CASSSIWTEGYGYTF
TRBV7-9,NA,12,NA,TRBJ1-1,TGTGCCAGCAGCCGACTGATCACTGAAGCTTTCTTT,CASSRLITEAFF
TRBV15,TRBD1,14,once,TRBJ1-2,TGTGCCACCCAGGGGGACAGGGGATACTATGGCTACACCTTC,CATQGDRGYYGYTF
TRBV28,NA,12,NA,TRBJ1-2,TGTGCCAGCAGATCCCCGCAGTATGGCTACACCTTC,CASRSPQYGYTF
TRBV3-1/TRBV3-2,TRBD1,15,NA,TRBJ2-5,TGTGCCAGCAGCCAAGGGACAGGGAAGGGAGAGACCCAGTACTTC,CASSQGTGKGETQYF
TRBV6-2/TRBV6-3,TRBD1,15,NA,TRBJ1-6,TGTGCCAGCAGTTTCGGGACAGCTCCTAATTCACCCCTCCACTTT,CASSFGTAPNSPLHF
TRBV4-1,TRBD1,16,NA,TRBJ2-1,TGCGCCAGCAGCCACCGACAGGGAAGTCAGGTGAATGAGCAGTTCTTC,CASSHRQGSQVNEQFF
TRBV7-7,TRBD2,14,NA,TRBJ2-1,TGTGCTAGCAGCCCAGCGGGAGGAACCAATGAGCAGTTCTTC,CASSPAGGTNEQFF
TRBV25-1,NA,15,NA,TRBJ1-1,TGTGCCACCAAGTCAGCCCCCGGGGAAGGAACTGAAGCTTTCTTT,CATKSAPGEGTEAFF
TRBV3-1/TRBV3-2,NA,15,NA,TRBJ1-5,TGTGCCAGCAGCCAAGATCAGTCAGGGCCTCAGCCCCAGCATTTT,CASSQDQSGPQPQHF
TRBV28,TRBD1,16,NA,TRBJ1-5,TGTGCCAGCACTCGGCGGGACAGGGGTAGCAATCAGCCCCAGCATTTT,CASTRRDRGSNQPQHF
TRBV18,NA,13,NA,TRBJ1-2,TGTGCCAGCTCACCAGCAGAAAACTATGGCTACACCTTC,CASSPAENYGYTF
TRBV5-1,NA,16,NA,TRBJ1-1,TGCGCCAGCAGCTTGGCCGGAGGCGGGGGTTTGACTGAAGCTTTCTTT,CASSLAGGGGLTEAFF
TRBV15,NA,16,NA,TRBJ2-3,TGTGCCACCAGCAGAGGGTGGACATCCAGCACAGATACGCAGTATTTT,CATSRGWTSSTDTQYF
TRBV2,TRBD2,14,NA,TRBJ2-1,TGTGCCACCAAACCGAGGACTAGCGGGAGGAATCCGTTCTTC,CATKPRTSGRNPFF
TRBV19,TRBD1,14,NA,TRBJ1-1,TGTGCCAGTAGTGTGGACAGGGAGAACACTGAAGCTTTCTTT,CASSVDRENTEAFF
TRBV6-4,NA,13,NA,TRBJ1-5,TGTGCCAGCAGCCCGACAGAAAATCAGCCCCAGCATTTT,CASSPTENQPQHF
TRBV7-9,TRBD1,14,NA,TRBJ2-7,TGTGCCAGCAGCTTAGGTTGGGACAGTTACGAGCAGTACTTC,CASSLGWDSYEQYF
TRBV3-1/TRBV3-2,NA,13,once,TRBJ1-2,TGTGCCAGCAGCCCTTCGCGTTCCGGGGGCTACACCTTC,CASSPSRSGGYTF